This T cell receptor (beta chain) originates from a study of blood T cells in healthy people across ages (dated by TCRdb to 2015 to 2017). In terms of the full investigation: Template switching captured roughly one uniquely barcoded TCR beta cDNA molecule per two T cells in model experiments. Donors were grouped into four age groups: young (average approximately 15 years), middle-aged (about 38), aged (around 60) and long-lived (about 90). To avoid experimental bias, donors of different ages were spread randomly across the sequencing lanes. Two additional independent replicas of 1 million unique cDNA reads from the same blood draw were analyzed for two donors (one aged 18 to 30 and one aged 80 or older). To track age-related changes in TCR beta repertoire diversity, the study relied on deep sequencing normalized with unique cDNA molecular identifiers. Summary of the overall study and its limitations: Bulk unsorted PBMC profiling prevented conclusive comparison of naive and antigen-experienced compartments. Because donor CMV infection status was unknown, age-related changes in expanded clonotypes were potentially confounded. Estimates of total diversity based on one million sequenced T cells were considered lower bounds and underestimates. The percentage of naive T cells measured by flow cytometry correlated strongly with observed TCR beta diversity. Compared with the aged group, the long-lived group had more naive CD4+ T cells, fewer expanded clones and increased TCR diversity, suggesting age selection. As age increased, observed TCR beta diversity per million T cells dropped in a roughly linear way, and a significant reduction was already evident by age around 41.

Libraries were constructed by 5' RACE. For sequencing, an Illumina HiSeq 2500 was employed. A second about 7 to 12 cycle PCR used a sample-barcoded 5' primer and a J-beta primer mix. A unique molecular identifier was introduced onto each TCR beta cDNA molecule by a template-switch 5' adaptor carrying 12 random nucleotides. Each sample yielded at least 3 million CDR3-containing paired-end reads. First-strand cDNA synthesis was performed from all RNA using the Mint cDNA synthesis kit, with priming by a TRBC-specific oligonucleotide. Following uracil-DNA glycosylase treatment, a first 18-cycle PCR with universal primers M1SS and BC2_uni_R was performed on all cDNA. The source study handled its data this way. Normalization of each sample was performed by random selection of 1 million high-quality reads, each carrying a distinct molecular identifier. Instead of being binned into consensus sequences, reads with shared molecular identifiers were discarded. MiTCR, run with a Q25 quality threshold and the strictest error-elimination algorithm, handled CDR3 identification, clonotype clustering and error correction. A nonparametric unseen species model using Euler transformation provided a lower-bound estimate of total TCR beta diversity. The public reads were reanalyzed by TCRdb: fastp trimming at Q25, MiXCR alignment, in-frame beta chains only. Rows merge per CDR3 protein into single entries with the most common DNA and genes. What appears here as the V and J calls and clone size reflects TCRdb's work, not the paper's. In this sample the table shows some 1 million distinct CDR3 sequences, 45% of which occur a single time. The ten top clones hold 18% of the sample.

The germline ends are 8 bases apart after V is trimmed by 0 bases and J by 6 bases. From the cysteine up to the phenylalanine, the CDR3 has a length of 13 residues. CDR3 DNA is the only sequence kept; it has 39 bases, read in frame from the first base. In the germline V gene (reference sequence), CDR1 corresponds to LGHDT and CDR2 to YNNKEL. With regard to this clonotype: Its target antigen remains unknown. No per-base quality is available; no much larger clone lies one base away.

The donors were some 36 Caucasian individuals from Russia, aged roughly 6 to 90 years, who were systemically healthy. Each donor gave approximately 9.4 milliliters of peripheral blood, drawn into EDTA-treated Vacutainer tubes. Ficoll-Paque density-gradient centrifugation was used to isolate PBMCs, with at least 7 million per sample. Total RNA, at least 5 micrograms per sample, was extracted from PBMCs with Trizol reagent. For every donor, an aliquot of PBMCs went through flow cytometry to measure the percentages of naive CD45RAhigh/CD27high T cells. Here the chain combines TRBV3-1 and TRBJ1-1, with the identity of the D gene unclear. The sequencing sample was made of blood. The sequence derives from a woman in her fifties or sixties in good health. The DNA sequence is given as TGTGCCAGCAGCCAAGAGGTTCGCGCTGAAGCTTTCTTT. It is translated as CASSQEVRAEAFF.